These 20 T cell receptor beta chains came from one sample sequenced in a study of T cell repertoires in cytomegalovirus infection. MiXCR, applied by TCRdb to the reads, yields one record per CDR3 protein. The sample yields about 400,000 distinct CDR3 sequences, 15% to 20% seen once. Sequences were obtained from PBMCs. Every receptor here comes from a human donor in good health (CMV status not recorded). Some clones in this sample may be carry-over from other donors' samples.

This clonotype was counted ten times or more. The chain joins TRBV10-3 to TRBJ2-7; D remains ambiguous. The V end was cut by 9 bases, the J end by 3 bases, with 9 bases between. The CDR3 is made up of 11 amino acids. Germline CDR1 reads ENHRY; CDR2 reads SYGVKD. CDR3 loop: CAIGPLYEQYF. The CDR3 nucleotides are TGTGCCATTGGCCCCCTCTACGAGCAGTACTTC.

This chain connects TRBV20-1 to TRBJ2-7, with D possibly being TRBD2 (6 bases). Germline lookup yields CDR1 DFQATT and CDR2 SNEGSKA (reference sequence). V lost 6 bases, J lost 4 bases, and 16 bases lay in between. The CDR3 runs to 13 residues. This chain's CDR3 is CSAGLSGSYEQYF. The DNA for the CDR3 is TGCAGTGCGGGACTTAGCGGATCTTACGAGCAGTACTTC.

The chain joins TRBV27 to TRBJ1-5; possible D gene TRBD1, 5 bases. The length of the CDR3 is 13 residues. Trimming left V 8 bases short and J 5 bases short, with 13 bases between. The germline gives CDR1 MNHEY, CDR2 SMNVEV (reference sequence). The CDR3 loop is CASARGLYQPQHF. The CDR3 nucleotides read TGTGCCAGCGCCCGGGGACTCTATCAGCCCCAGCATTTT.

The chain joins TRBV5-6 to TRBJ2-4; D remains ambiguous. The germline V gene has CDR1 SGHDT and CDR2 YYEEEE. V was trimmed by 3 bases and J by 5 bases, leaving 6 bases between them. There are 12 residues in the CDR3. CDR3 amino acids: CASSYNQNIQYF. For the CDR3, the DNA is TGTGCCAGCAGCTATAACCAAAACATTCAGTACTTC.

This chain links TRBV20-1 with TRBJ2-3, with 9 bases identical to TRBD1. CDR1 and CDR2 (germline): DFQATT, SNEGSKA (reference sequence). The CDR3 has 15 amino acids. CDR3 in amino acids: CSSAPGQGGSDTQYF. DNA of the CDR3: TGCAGCTCCGCTCCGGGACAGGGTGGCTCGGATACGCAGTATTTT.

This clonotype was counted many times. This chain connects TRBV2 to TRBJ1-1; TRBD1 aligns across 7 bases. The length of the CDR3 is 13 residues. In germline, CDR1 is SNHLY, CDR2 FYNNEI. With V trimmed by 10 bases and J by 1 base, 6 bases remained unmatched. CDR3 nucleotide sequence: TGTGCCACCTACCGGGACAGGAACACTGAAGCTTTCTTT. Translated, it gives CATYRDRNTEAFF.

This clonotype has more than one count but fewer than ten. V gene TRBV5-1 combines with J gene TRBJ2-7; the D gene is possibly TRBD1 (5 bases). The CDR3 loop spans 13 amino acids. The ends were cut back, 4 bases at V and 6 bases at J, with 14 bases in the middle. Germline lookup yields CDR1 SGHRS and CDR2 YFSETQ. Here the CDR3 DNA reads TGCGCCAGCAGCACAGGTAGTTTATTCGAGCAGTACTTC. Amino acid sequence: CASSTGSLFEQYF. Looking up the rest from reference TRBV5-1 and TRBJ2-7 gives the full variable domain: KAGVTQTPRYLIKTRGQQVTLSCSPISGHRSVSWYQQTPGQGLQFLFEYFSETQRNKGNFPGRFSGRQFSNSRSEMNVSTLELGDSALYLCASSTGSLFEQYFGPGTRLTVT.

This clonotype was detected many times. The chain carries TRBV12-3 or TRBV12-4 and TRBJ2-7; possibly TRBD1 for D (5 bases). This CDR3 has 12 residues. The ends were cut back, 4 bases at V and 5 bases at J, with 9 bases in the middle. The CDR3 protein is CASSYRQNEQYF. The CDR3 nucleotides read TGTGCCAGCAGTTATCGACAGAACGAGCAGTACTTC.

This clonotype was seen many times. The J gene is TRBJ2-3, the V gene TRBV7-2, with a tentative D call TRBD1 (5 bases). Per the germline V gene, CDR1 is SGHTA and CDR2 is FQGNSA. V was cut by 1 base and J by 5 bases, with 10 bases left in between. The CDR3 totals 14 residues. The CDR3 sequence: CASSLVLGVDTQYF. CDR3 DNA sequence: TGTGCCAGCAGCTTAGTTCTAGGGGTAGATACGCAGTATTTT.

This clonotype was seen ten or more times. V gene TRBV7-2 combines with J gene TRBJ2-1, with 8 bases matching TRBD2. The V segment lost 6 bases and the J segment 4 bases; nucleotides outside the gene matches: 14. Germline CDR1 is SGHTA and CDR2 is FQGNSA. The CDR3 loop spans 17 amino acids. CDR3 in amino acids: CASSFSPGRGDYNEQFF. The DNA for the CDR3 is TGTGCCAGCAGTTTCTCCCCCGGGAGGGGCGATTACAATGAGCAGTTCTTC. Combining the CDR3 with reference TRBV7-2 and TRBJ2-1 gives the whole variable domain GAGVSQSPSNKVTEKGKDVELRCDPISGHTALYWYRQSLGQGLEFLIYFQGNSAPDKSGLPSDRFSAERTGGSVSTLTIQRTQQEDSAVYLCASSFSPGRGDYNEQFFGPGTRLTVL.

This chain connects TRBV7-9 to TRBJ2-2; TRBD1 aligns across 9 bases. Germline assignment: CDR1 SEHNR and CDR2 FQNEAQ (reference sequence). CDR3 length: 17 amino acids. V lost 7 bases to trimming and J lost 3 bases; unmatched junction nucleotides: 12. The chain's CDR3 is CASKGTGREKDTGELFF. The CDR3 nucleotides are TGTGCCAGCAAGGGGACAGGGCGTGAGAAGGACACCGGGGAGCTGTTTTTT.

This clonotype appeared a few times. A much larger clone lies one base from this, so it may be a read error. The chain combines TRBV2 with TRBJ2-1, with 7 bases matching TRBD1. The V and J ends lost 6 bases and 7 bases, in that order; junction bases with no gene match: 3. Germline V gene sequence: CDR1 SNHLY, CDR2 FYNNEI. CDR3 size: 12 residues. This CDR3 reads CASREQGNEQFF. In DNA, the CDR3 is TGTGCCAGCAGAGAACAGGGGAATGAGCAGTTCTTC.

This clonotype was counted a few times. Written as DNA, the CDR3 is TGTGCCAGCAGCTCCCCGTTCGACAATGAGCAGTTCTTC. It specifies CASSSPFDNEQFF. V usage is TRBV7-9 and J usage is TRBJ2-1; D remains ambiguous. From germline, CDR1 is SEHNR and CDR2 FQNEAQ (reference sequence). The CDR3 is 13 residues long. Trimming left V 4 bases short and J 5 bases short, with 9 bases between.

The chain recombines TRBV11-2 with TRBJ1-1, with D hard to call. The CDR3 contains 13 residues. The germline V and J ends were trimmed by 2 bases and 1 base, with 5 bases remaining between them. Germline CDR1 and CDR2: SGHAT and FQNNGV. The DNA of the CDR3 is TGTGCCAGCAGCTTACGATGGAACACTGAAGCTTTCTTT. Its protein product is CASSLRWNTEAFF.

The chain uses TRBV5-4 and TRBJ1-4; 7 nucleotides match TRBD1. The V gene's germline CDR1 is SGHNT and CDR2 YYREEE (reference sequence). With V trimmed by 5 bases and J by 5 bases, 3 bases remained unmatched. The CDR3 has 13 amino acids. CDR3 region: CASRGDSNEKLFF. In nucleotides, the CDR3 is TGTGCCAGCAGGGGGGACAGCAATGAAAAACTGTTTTTT.

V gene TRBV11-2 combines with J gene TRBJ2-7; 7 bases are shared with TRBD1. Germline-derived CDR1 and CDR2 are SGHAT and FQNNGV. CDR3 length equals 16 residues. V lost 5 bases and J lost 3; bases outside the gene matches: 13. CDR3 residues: CASSTSTGTVFYEQYF. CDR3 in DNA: TGTGCCAGCAGCACTTCTACCGGGACAGTTTTCTACGAGCAGTACTTC.

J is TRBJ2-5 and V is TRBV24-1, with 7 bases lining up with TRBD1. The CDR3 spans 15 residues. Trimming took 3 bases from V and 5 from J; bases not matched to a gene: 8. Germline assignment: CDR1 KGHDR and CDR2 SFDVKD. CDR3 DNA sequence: TGTGCCACCAGTGATCCCTCAGGGGGACAGGAGACCCAGTACTTC. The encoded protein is CATSDPSGGQETQYF.

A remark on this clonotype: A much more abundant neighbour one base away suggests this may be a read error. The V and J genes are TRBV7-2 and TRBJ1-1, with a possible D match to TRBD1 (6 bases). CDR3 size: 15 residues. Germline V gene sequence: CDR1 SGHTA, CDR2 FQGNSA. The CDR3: CASRLDPGAATEAFF. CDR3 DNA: TGTGCCAGCCGCTTAGACCCGGGGGCGGCGACTGAAGCTTTCTTT.

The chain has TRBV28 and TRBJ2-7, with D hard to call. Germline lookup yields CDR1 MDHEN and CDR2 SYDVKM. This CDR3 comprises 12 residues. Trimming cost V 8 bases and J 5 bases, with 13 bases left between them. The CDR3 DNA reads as TGTGCCAGCCGATCGCGTAGCAACGAGCAGTACTTC. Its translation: CASRSRSNEQYF.

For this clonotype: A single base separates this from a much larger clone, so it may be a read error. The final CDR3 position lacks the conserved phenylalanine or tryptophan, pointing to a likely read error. The CDR3 here is CASSKGGSNSPLHL. The CDR3 DNA sequence: TGTGCCAGCAGTAAAGGGGGAAGTAATTCACCCCTCCACTTG. The V and J genes are TRBV6-5 and TRBJ1-6; a weak D match, TRBD1 (6 bases). The CDR3 loop spans 14 amino acids. Trimming stripped 5 bases from V and 6 bases from J, with 11 bases between. Germline lookup yields CDR1 MNHEY and CDR2 SVGAGI.